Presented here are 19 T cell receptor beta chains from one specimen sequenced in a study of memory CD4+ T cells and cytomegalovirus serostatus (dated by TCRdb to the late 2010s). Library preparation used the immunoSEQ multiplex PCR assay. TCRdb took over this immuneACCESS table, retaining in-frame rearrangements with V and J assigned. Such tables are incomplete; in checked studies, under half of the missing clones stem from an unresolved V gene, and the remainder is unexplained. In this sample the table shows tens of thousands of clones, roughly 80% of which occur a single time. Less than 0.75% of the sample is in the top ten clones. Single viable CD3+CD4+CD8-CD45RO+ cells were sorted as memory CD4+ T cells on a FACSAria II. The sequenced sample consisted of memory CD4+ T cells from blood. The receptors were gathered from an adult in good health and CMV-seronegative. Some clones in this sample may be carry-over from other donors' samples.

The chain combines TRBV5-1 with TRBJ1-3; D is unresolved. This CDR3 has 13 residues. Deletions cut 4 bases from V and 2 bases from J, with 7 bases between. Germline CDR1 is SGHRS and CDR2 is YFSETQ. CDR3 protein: CASSPLAGNTIYF. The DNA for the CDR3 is TGCGCCAGCAGCCCTCTAGCTGGAAACACCATATATTTT.

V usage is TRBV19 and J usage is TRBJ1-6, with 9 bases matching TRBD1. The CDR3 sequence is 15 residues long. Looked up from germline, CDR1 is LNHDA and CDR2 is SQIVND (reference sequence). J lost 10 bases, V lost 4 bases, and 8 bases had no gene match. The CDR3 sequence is CASSTGDRVRSPLHF. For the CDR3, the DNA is TGTGCCAGTAGTACCGGGGACAGGGTAAGGTCACCCCTCCACTTT.

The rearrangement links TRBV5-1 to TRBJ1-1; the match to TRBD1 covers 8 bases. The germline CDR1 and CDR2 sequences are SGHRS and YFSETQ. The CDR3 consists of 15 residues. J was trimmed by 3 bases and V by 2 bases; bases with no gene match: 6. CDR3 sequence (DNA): TGCGCCAGCAGCTTCCAGGGGGCTGGGTACACTGAAGCTTTCTTT. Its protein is CASSFQGAGYTEAFF.

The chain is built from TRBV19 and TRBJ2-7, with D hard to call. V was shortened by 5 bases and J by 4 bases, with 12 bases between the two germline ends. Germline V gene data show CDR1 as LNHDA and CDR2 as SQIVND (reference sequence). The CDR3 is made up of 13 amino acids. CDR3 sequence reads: CASSVPSGYEQYF. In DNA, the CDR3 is TGTGCCAGTAGTGTGCCGAGTGGTTACGAGCAGTACTTC.

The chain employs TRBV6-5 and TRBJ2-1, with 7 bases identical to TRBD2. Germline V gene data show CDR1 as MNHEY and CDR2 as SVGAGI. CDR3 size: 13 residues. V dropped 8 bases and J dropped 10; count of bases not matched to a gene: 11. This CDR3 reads CASPWEGPGEQFF. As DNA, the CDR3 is TGTGCCAGCCCATGGGAGGGCCCGGGCGAGCAGTTCTTC.

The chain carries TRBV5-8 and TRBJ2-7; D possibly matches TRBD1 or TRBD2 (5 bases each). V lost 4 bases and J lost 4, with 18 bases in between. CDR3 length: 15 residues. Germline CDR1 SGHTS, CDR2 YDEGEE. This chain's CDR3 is CASSPDTTRGYEQYF. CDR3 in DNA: TGTGCCAGCAGCCCGGACACAACTCGGGGTTACGAGCAGTACTTC.

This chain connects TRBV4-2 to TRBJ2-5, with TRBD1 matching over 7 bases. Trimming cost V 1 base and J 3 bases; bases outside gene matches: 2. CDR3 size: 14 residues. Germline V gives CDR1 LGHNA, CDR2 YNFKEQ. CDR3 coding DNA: TGTGCCAGCAGCCAAGGAGGGGGCGAAGAGACCCAGTACTTC. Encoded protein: CASSQGGGEETQYF.

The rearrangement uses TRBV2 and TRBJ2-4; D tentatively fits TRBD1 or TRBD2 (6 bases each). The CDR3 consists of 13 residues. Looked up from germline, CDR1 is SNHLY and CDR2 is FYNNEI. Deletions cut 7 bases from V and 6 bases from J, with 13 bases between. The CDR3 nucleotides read TGTGCCAGCACTAGGGGGGTAGCAAACATTCAGTACTTC. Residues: CASTRGVANIQYF.

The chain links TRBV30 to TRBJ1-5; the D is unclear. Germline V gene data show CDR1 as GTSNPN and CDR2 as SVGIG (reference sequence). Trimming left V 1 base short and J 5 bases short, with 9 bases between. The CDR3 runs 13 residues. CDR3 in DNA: TGTGCCTGGAGTGCCTTTAACTATCAGCCCCAGCATTTT. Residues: CAWSAFNYQPQHF.

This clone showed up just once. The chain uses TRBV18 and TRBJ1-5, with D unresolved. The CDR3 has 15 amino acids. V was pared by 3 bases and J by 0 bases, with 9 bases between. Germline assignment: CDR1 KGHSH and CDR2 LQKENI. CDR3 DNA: TGTGCCAGCTCACCCCGGGAGTCTAGCAATCAGCCCCAGCATTTT. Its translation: CASSPRESSNQPQHF.

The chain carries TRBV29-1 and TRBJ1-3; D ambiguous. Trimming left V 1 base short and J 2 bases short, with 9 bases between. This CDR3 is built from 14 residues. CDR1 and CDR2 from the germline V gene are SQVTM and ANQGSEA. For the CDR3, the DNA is TGCAGCGTTGAAGTAGGGTCCGCTGGAAACACCATATATTTT. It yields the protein CSVEVGSAGNTIYF.

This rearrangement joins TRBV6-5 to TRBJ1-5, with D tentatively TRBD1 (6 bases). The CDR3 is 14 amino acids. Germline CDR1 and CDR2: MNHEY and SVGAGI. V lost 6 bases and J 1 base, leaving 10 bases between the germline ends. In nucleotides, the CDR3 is TGTGCCAGCAGCCTAGGGACAAGCAATCAGCCCCAGCATTTT. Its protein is CASSLGTSNQPQHF.

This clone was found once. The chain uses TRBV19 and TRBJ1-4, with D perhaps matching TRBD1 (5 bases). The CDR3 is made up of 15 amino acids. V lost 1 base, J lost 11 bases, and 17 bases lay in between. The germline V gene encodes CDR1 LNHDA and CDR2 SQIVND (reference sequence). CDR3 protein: CASSIGSGTAGKLFF. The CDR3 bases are TGTGCCAGTAGTATAGGGTCCGGGACCGCTGGGAAACTGTTTTTT. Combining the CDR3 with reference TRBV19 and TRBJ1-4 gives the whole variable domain DGGITQSPKYLFRKEGQNVTLSCEQNLNHDAMYWYRQDPGQGLRLIYYSQIVNDFQKGDIAEGYSVSREKKESFPLTVTSAQKNPTAFYLCASSIGSGTAGKLFFGSGTQLSVL.

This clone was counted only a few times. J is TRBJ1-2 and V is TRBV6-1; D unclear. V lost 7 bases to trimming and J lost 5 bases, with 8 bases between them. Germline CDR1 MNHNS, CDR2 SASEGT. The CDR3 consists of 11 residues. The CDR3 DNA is TGTGCCAGCAATGCAGGTTATGGCTACACCTTC. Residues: CASNAGYGYTF.

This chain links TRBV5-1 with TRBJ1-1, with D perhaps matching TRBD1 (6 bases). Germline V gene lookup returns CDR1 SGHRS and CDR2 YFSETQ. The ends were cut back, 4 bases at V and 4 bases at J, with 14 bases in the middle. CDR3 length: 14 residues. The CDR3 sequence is CASSPEGGRTEAFF. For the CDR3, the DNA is TGCGCCAGCAGCCCGGAAGGGGGGCGCACTGAAGCTTTCTTT.

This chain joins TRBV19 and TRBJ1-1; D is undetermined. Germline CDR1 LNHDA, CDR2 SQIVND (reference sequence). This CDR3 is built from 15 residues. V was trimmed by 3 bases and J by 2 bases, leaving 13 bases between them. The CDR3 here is CASSIGGWQNTEAFF. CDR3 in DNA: TGTGCCAGTAGTATTGGAGGGTGGCAAAACACTGAAGCTTTCTTT.

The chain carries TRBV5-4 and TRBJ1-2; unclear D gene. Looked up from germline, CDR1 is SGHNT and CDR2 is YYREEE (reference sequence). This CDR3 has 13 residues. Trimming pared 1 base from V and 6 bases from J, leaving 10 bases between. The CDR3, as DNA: TGTGCCAGCAGCTTGCCGGGGTGGAATGGCTACACCTTC. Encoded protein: CASSLPGWNGYTF.

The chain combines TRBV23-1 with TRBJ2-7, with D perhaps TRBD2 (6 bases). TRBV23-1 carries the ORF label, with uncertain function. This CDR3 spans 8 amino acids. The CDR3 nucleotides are TGCGCTTCAGCCGGGGGGTACTTC. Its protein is CASAGGYF.

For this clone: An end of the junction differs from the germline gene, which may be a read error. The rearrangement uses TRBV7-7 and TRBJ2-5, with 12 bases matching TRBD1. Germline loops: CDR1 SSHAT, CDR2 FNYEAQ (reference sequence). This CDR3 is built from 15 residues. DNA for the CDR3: TGTGCTAGCAGCTTAGTGGGACAGGGGGCAGAGACCCAGTACTTC. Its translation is CASSLVGQGAETQYF. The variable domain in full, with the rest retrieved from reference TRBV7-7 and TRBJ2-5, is GAGVSQSPRYKVTKRGQDVTLRCDPISSHATLYWYQQALGQGPEFLTYFNYEAQPDKSGLPSDRFSAERPEGSISTLTIQRTEQRDSAMYRCASSLVGQGAETQYFGPGTRLLVL.